This T cell receptor (beta chain) was sequenced in a study of blood T cell repertoires in COVID-19. CDR3 length equals 16 residues. CDR1 is SEHNR and CDR2 is FQNEAQ in the germline V gene (reference sequence). Trimming removed 0 bases from V and 4 bases from J, with 16 bases in between. Original processing methods: Using reference gene primer amplification, nucleated cell counts were estimated. Repertoires were generated with immunoSEQ multiplex PCR, while TCRdb's copy carries only in-frame clones and drops some. For V, J and clone size, that table is used; D and trimming come from the DNA. The sample records about 43,000 clones, approximately 90% being singletons.

Input material: peripheral blood. V usage is TRBV7-9 and J usage is TRBJ2-7, with D tentatively TRBD1 (6 bases). This TCR was recovered from a woman of 80 years or more with active COVID-19. CDR3 bases: TGTGCCAGCAGCTTAGCTCACAGGGAAGGGAGTTACGAGCAGTACTTC. Its translation: CASSLAHREGSYEQYF.